This is a list of T cell receptor beta chains from one sample in a study of cytomegalovirus exposure and HLA in healthy donors. The method was immunoSEQ multiplex PCR; TCRdb's version includes in-frame clones alone and lacks a portion of them. The table records about 43,000 clones, approximately 90% of them present only once. Sequenced: PBMCs. The receptors stem from a young man in good health and CMV-seronegative. Both conserved end residues are part of each CDR3. D genes are given only for firm matches. Rows may omit the clone size; those that give it use once, few, many or a size class.

clone_size	v_call	d_call	j_call	cdr3_nt	cdr3_aa
NA	TRBV5-1	NA	TRBJ2-7	TGCGCCAGCAGCGCGACGGGGAACTCCTACGAGCAGTACTTC	CASSATGNSYEQYF
NA	TRBV7-2	TRBD1	TRBJ2-5	TGTGCCAGCAGCCCGGACAGGTACCAAGAGACCCAGTACTTC	CASSPDRYQETQYF
NA	TRBV19	NA	TRBJ1-1	TGTGCCTGCTCTTGGCGGGACAACACTGAAGCTTTCTTT	CACSWRDNTEAFF
NA	TRBV11-2	NA	TRBJ2-1	TGTGCCAGCAGCTTGGCCCTCGACAATGAGCAGTTCTTC	CASSLALDNEQFF
NA	TRBV12-5	NA	TRBJ1-1	TGTGCTGCAAGCCGGGACACCGGTGAAGCTTTCTTT	CAASRDTGEAFF
NA	TRBV6-4	NA	TRBJ2-2	TGTGCCAGCACCAGACAGGTTCGCACCGGGGAGCTGTTTTTT	CASTRQVRTGELFF
once	TRBV7-2	TRBD1	TRBJ2-3	TGTGCCAGCAGCGTCGGGACAGGAGCTACAGATACGCAGTATTTT	CASSVGTGATDTQYF
NA	TRBV11-1	NA	TRBJ1-1	TGTGCCAGCAGCCGGGACTCCTACACTGAAGCTTTCTTT	CASSRDSYTEAFF
NA	TRBV29-1	NA	TRBJ2-7	TGCAGCGTCGGTCCGGGCTTACAGGGTATTGGCTACGAGCAGTACTTC	CSVGPGLQGIGYEQYF
once	TRBV19	NA	TRBJ1-4	TGTGCCAGTAGTACCGAGTCTACCGCAACTAATGAAAAACTGTTTTTT	CASSTESTATNEKLFF
NA	TRBV19	TRBD2	TRBJ2-7	TGTGCCAGTAGTATAGCGGGGGGGCTTCGTTCCTACGAGCAGTACTTC	CASSIAGGLRSYEQYF
NA	TRBV18	NA	TRBJ1-1	TGTGCCAGCTCACCATCTCAGGAATTCTCTGAAGCTTTCTTT	CASSPSQEFSEAFF
NA	TRBV11-3	TRBD1	TRBJ2-1	TGTGCCAGCAGCCCACGGACAGGGGGGGGTGAGCAGTTCTTC	CASSPRTGGGEQFF
NA	TRBV6-6	NA	TRBJ1-3	TGTGCCAGCAGTTCAGGGAACTCTGGAAACACCATATATTTT	CASSSGNSGNTIYF
NA	TRBV5-1	NA	TRBJ2-7	TGCGCCAGCAGCCCGCCGGGTTTGTCAGCGTCCGGCGAGCAGTACTTC	CASSPPGLSASGEQYF
NA	TRBV11-3	TRBD2	TRBJ2-4	TGTGCCAGCAGCTCGCAAAGAAATACCGGGACTATCATTCAGTACTTC	CASSSQRNTGTIIQYF
NA	TRBV5-1	NA	TRBJ2-2	TGCGCCAGCAGCGAGACATTAACCGGGGAGCTGTTTTTT	CASSETLTGELFF
NA	TRBV29-1	TRBD2	TRBJ2-5	TGCAGCGCCGCGGGCGGGAGGGGAGAGACCCAGTACTTC	CSAAGGRGETQYF
NA	TRBV9	NA	TRBJ2-7	TGTGCCAGCAGCCCCGCGGGGACGTTCTACGAGCAGTACTTC	CASSPAGTFYEQYF
few	TRBV2	NA	TRBJ1-6	TGTGCCAGCAGTGAAGGTGTCAGAATCTCACCCCTCCACTTT	CASSEGVRISPLHF
once	TRBV7-2	NA	TRBJ2-7	TGTGCCAGCAGCTTAGGCGTGGGGGGGCCACCCTACGAGCAGTACTTC	CASSLGVGGPPYEQYF
NA	TRBV19	NA	TRBJ1-2	TGTGCCAGTAGTAGGCGACAGGCGACAAACTATGGCTACACCTTC	CASSRRQATNYGYTF
NA	TRBV7-2	TRBD2	TRBJ2-1	TGTGCCAGCAGCTTAGGGGTAGCGGGGGCAGCTGAGCAGTTCTTC	CASSLGVAGAAEQFF
NA	TRBV19	NA	TRBJ2-3	TGTGCCAGTAGGAGGACTAGCACAGATACGCAGTATTTT	CASRRTSTDTQYF
NA	TRBV19	NA	TRBJ2-3	TGTGCCAGTAGCTTCGAAAGAGGCCGTGTCGGAGATACGCAGTATTTT	CASSFERGRVGDTQYF
NA	TRBV27	NA	TRBJ2-7	TGTGCCAGCAGTGTCCGGGACACAAGTAGGGAGCAGTACTTC	CASSVRDTSREQYF
NA	TRBV4-3	NA	TRBJ2-1	TGCGCCAGCAGCCCCGGGAGAGGGGGCTATGGTGAGCAGTTCTTC	CASSPGRGGYGEQFF
NA	TRBV5-4	NA	TRBJ1-1	TGTGCCAGCAGCCGAATCGGGCTTTCGGGGACTGAAGCTTTCTTT	CASSRIGLSGTEAFF
NA	TRBV5-4	TRBD1	TRBJ2-5	TGTGCCAGCAGCCTATCGACAGGGGTCCAAGAGACCCAGTACTTC	CASSLSTGVQETQYF
NA	TRBV11-1	TRBD1	TRBJ1-1	TGTGCCAGCAGCTGGCGGACAGGGGGGACTGAAGCTTTCTTT	CASSWRTGGTEAFF
NA	TRBV5-4	TRBD1	TRBJ1-2	TGTGCCAGCAGCTTGTGGGACAGGGCGGCGGATGGCTACACCTTC	CASSLWDRAADGYTF
NA	TRBV6-6	NA	TRBJ1-3	TGTGCCAGCAGTTACTCTCTGAGCTCTGGAAACACCATATATTTT	CASSYSLSSGNTIYF
NA	TRBV5-4	NA	TRBJ1-6	TGTGCCAGCAGCGATACAGGGATTTATTCACCCCTCCACTTT	CASSDTGIYSPLHF
NA	TRBV6-5	TRBD1	TRBJ2-7	TGTGCCAGCAGTTCCCCGGGACAGGGGGGCTACGAGCAGTACTTC	CASSSPGQGGYEQYF
NA	TRBV28	TRBD1	TRBJ1-5	TGTGCCAGCAGTTTGCTATCAGGGGGCGGCAATCAGCCCCAGCATTTT	CASSLLSGGGNQPQHF
few	TRBV9	TRBD2	TRBJ2-3	TGTGCCAGCAGCGTAGTAGGAGCGGGGGGTGATACGCAGTATTTT	CASSVVGAGGDTQYF
NA	TRBV7-9	NA	TRBJ1-1	TGTGCCAGCAGCCAAGGGGGAAACACTGAAGCTTTCTTT	CASSQGGNTEAFF
NA	TRBV29-1	TRBD1	TRBJ2-2	TGCAGCGTTCTTACAGGGGGGACCGGGGAGCTGTTTTTT	CSVLTGGTGELFF
NA	TRBV25-1	NA	TRBJ1-4	TGTGCCAGCAGTGAACGGTTGGTCAATGAAAAACTGTTTTTT	CASSERLVNEKLFF
NA	TRBV6-6	NA	TRBJ1-1	TGTGCCAGCAGTTATCCCGCAGGGGTATTCGACACTGAAACTTTCTTT	CASSYPAGVFDTETFF
NA	TRBV19	NA	TRBJ2-1	TGTGCCGTGGGGCCGTCCTCCTACAATGAGCAGTTCTTC	CAVGPSSYNEQFF
NA	TRBV5-1	TRBD1	TRBJ1-4	TGCGCCAGCAGCCGAGGGACAGGCGAAAATGAAAAACTGTTTTTT	CASSRGTGENEKLFF